Listed below are T cell receptor beta chains from one sample, sequenced in a study of identical twins. TCRdb re-analysed the 5' RACE reads in MiXCR, keeping a single row per CDR3 protein. This table holds about 300,000 distinct CDR3 sequences, roughly an eighth found once. This same sample was also part of a study on yellow fever vaccine responses in identical twins.

The sample was CD8+ T cells sorted from blood. Receptors were obtained from a woman under 30 in good health. Each CDR3 is given with its conserved first and last residue. A D gene is named only where the DNA matches it firmly. Only part of the rows carry a size: once, few, many, or a class if the clone is expanded.

d_call j_call clone_size v_call cdr3_aa cdr3_nt
NA TRBJ1-2 NA TRBV20-1 CSARRENGYTF TGCAGTGCTAGAAGGGAAAATGGCTACACCTTC
TRBD2 TRBJ2-7 NA TRBV28 CASIPGLAGPLSYEQYF TGTGCCAGCATACCAGGACTAGCGGGACCACTCTCCTACGAGCAGTACTTC
TRBD1 TRBJ1-1 few TRBV24-1 CATIDRGGTEAFF TGTGCCACCATAGACAGGGGTGGCACTGAAGCTTTCTTT
NA TRBJ2-3 few TRBV2 CASSEGRFSSTDTQYF TGTGCCAGCAGTGAAGGACGGTTCAGTAGCACAGATACGCAGTATTTT
NA TRBJ1-4 few TRBV12-3/TRBV12-4 CASSIGGTNEKLFF TGTGCCAGCTCGATCGGGGGCACGAATGAAAAACTGTTTTTT
TRBD2 TRBJ2-3 NA TRBV3-1 CASTILAGGEDTQYF TGTGCCAGCACCATACTAGCGGGAGGGGAAGATACGCAGTATTTT
TRBD2 TRBJ2-3 few TRBV9 CASTEASGRSDTQYF TGTGCCAGCACTGAGGCTAGCGGGAGGTCCGATACGCAGTATTTT
NA TRBJ1-6 NA TRBV4-1 CASSQVVFNSPLHF TGCGCCAGCAGCCAAGTGGTTTTCAATTCACCCCTCCACTTT
NA TRBJ2-1 NA TRBV5-1 CASSSTPGPLRLNEQFF TGCGCCAGCAGCTCAACGCCGGGACCCTTACGGCTCAATGAGCAGTTCTTC
NA TRBJ1-5 NA TRBV29-1 CSVEGTGVNQPQHF TGCAGCGTCGAGGGGACTGGAGTAAATCAGCCCCAGCATTTT
TRBD1 TRBJ1-1 NA TRBV9 CASSVDPGQVTEAFF TGTGCCAGCAGCGTTGATCCGGGACAGGTCACTGAAGCTTTCTTT
TRBD1 TRBJ1-1 NA TRBV7-9 CASSEGTVYAEAFF TGTGCCAGCAGCGAAGGGACAGTCTACGCTGAAGCTTTCTTT
NA TRBJ2-5 NA TRBV9 CASSVSTSQETQYF TGTGCCAGCAGCGTATCGACATCCCAAGAGACCCAGTACTTC
TRBD2 TRBJ2-7 NA TRBV6-2/TRBV6-3 CASRGEGRKLYEQYF TGTGCCAGCAGGGGGGAGGGTAGGAAGCTCTACGAGCAGTACTTC
TRBD1 TRBJ1-2 few TRBV28 CASSLNPPGGRGYGYTF TGTGCCAGCAGTTTAAATCCTCCAGGGGGCAGAGGCTATGGCTACACCTTC
NA TRBJ2-6 few TRBV12-3/TRBV12-4 CASSFVPGKNSGANVLTF TGTGCCAGCAGTTTTGTCCCGGGGAAGAACTCTGGGGCCAACGTCCTGACTTTC
NA TRBJ1-3 few TRBV6-1 CASSSKPAGIISGNTIYF TGTGCCAGCAGCTCTAAGCCGGCAGGGATTATCTCTGGAAACACCATATATTTT
NA TRBJ2-7 NA TRBV15 CATSRGLGPEQYF TGTGCCACCAGCAGAGGACTAGGGCCCGAGCAGTACTTC